The 21 T cell receptor beta chains reported below all come from one sample, sequenced in a study of blood T cell repertoires in COVID-19. Profiled with immunoSEQ multiplex PCR; TCRdb holds only in-frame clones, not every one. Of approximately 350,000 clones in the sample, 80% to 90% are singletons; the top ten hold around 1%. Input material: PBMCs or T cells enriched from blood (not recorded which). These receptors came from a man younger than 30 who had recovered from COVID-19.

The chain recombines TRBV7-2 with TRBJ2-4, with a weak D call TRBD1 (6 bases). The CDR3 has 15 amino acids. Between the trimmed V and J ends, which lost 5 bases and 0 bases, there was a span of 11 bases. Germline V CDR1 and CDR2: SGHTA, FQGNSA. Here the CDR3 reads CASSLDRLAKNIQYF. CDR3 in DNA: TGTGCCAGCAGCCTGGACAGACTAGCCAAAAACATTCAGTACTTC. The complete variable domain, with remaining parts taken from reference TRBV7-2 and TRBJ2-4, reads GAGVSQSPSNKVTEKGKDVELRCDPISGHTALYWYRQSLGQGLEFLIYFQGNSAPDKSGLPSDRFSAERTGGSVSTLTIQRTQQEDSAVYLCASSLDRLAKNIQYFGAGTRLSVL.

V and J are TRBV5-1 and TRBJ1-1; 10 bases match TRBD1. The V and J ends lost 6 bases and 6 bases, in that order; junction bases with no gene match: 11. The CDR3 sequence is 15 residues long. The germline V gene has CDR1 SGHRS and CDR2 YFSETQ. The CDR3 sequence is CASTHGTGEGSEAFF. CDR3 sequence (DNA): TGCGCCAGCACCCACGGGACAGGGGAAGGGTCTGAAGCTTTCTTT.

The chain couples TRBV5-1 to TRBJ1-3; no reliable D call. The V end lost 2 bases, the J end lost 0 bases, and 3 bases lay between the germline ends. The germline CDR1 and CDR2 sequences are SGHRS and YFSETQ. The CDR3 has 13 amino acids. This chain's CDR3 is CASSFNSGNTIYF. CDR3 DNA: TGCGCCAGCAGCTTTAACTCTGGAAACACCATATATTTT.

The rearrangement links TRBV27 to TRBJ2-6; D is uncertain. V lost 6 bases to trimming and J lost 0 bases, with 3 bases between them. The germline gives CDR1 MNHEY, CDR2 SMNVEV (reference sequence). This CDR3 contains 13 residues. The CDR3 DNA reads as TGTGCCAGCAGCCTCTCTGGGGCCAACGTCCTGACTTTC. Its translation is CASSLSGANVLTF.

The J gene is TRBJ1-1, the V gene TRBV6-5; D call uncertain. Germline lookup yields CDR1 MNHEY and CDR2 SVGAGI. The V end lost 4 bases, the J end lost 5 bases, and 8 bases lay between the germline ends. CDR3 length: 12 amino acids. The CDR3: CASSWPETEAFF. The CDR3 nucleotides read TGTGCCAGCAGTTGGCCGGAGACTGAAGCTTTCTTT.

V and J are TRBV27 and TRBJ2-7, with 7 bases identical to TRBD2. V trimming: 0 bases; J trimming: 0 bases; junction bases outside the gene matches: 11. This CDR3 has 18 amino acids. The V gene's germline CDR1 is MNHEY and CDR2 SMNVEV (reference sequence). CDR3 nucleotide sequence: TGTGCCAGCAGTTTATCAACCCCTCTCGGGGGGAGCTCCTACGAGCAGTACTTC. It specifies CASSLSTPLGGSSYEQYF.

The chain recombines TRBV10-2 with TRBJ2-2; 10 bases align to TRBD2. This CDR3 is built from 16 residues. V lost 6 bases, J lost 2 bases, and 6 bases stayed unmatched. Germline lookup yields CDR1 WSHSY and CDR2 SAAADI. CDR3 DNA sequence: TGCGCCAGCAGGGATACTAGCGGGGTAAACACCGGGGAGCTGTTTTTT. Protein sequence: CASRDTSGVNTGELFF.

The V and J genes are TRBV6-5 and TRBJ1-2; D is uncertain. The V gene's germline CDR1 is MNHEY and CDR2 SVGAGI. This CDR3 has 14 residues. V gave up 3 bases and J gave up 3 bases, with 11 bases separating them. Here the CDR3 DNA reads TGTGCCAGCAGTTATGGAAGCCGGGACTATGGCTACACCTTC. Residues: CASSYGSRDYGYTF.

This rearrangement joins TRBV6-1 to TRBJ1-2, with 7 positions matching TRBD1. J gave up 8 bases and V 3 bases, and 9 bases lay outside the gene matches. Germline V gene lookup returns CDR1 MNHNS and CDR2 SASEGT. The CDR3 covers 14 residues. CDR3 bases: TGTGCCAGCAGTGACCAGGGGGTTAGGATGGGCTACACCTTC. Translation: CASSDQGVRMGYTF.

The gene calls are TRBV6-5 and TRBJ2-1; a possible D gene is TRBD2 (7 bases). V lost 0 bases to trimming and J lost 4 bases, with 10 bases between them. The germline gives CDR1 MNHEY, CDR2 SVGAGI. This CDR3 has 15 residues. CDR3 DNA: TGTGCCAGCAGTTACTCGGGGGGGGCGTACAATGAGCAGTTCTTC. This encodes CASSYSGGAYNEQFF.

The chain employs TRBV3-1 (or the pseudogene TRBV3-2) and TRBJ2-7; 8 bases agree with TRBD1. After removal of 4 bases from V and 4 bases from J, the junction contained 12 bases not matched to a gene. Per germline, CDR1 LGHDT and CDR2 YNNKEL (reference sequence). This CDR3 contains 16 residues. CDR3 amino acids: CASSLARQGSWYEQYF. In DNA form, the CDR3 reads TGTGCCAGCAGCCTAGCTCGACAGGGGTCTTGGTACGAGCAGTACTTC.

J is TRBJ1-3 and V is TRBV10-3, with D uncertain. Trimming stripped 4 bases from V and 0 bases from J, with 13 bases between. This CDR3 has 16 amino acids. Looked up from germline, CDR1 is ENHRY and CDR2 is SYGVKD. The CDR3 sequence: CAISGAAASSGNTIYF. The CDR3 coding sequence is TGTGCCATCAGTGGCGCCGCGGCGAGCTCTGGAAACACCATATATTTT.

V usage is TRBV19 and J usage is TRBJ2-1, with D possibly TRBD2 on 6 matching bases. Germline lookup yields CDR1 LNHDA and CDR2 SQIVND (reference sequence). The CDR3 loop spans 15 amino acids. V was trimmed by 2 bases and J by 3 bases, leaving 11 bases between them. Written as DNA, the CDR3 is TGTGCCAGTAGTATATTTAGCGGATACTACAATGAGCAGTTCTTC. It yields the protein CASSIFSGYYNEQFF.

This clone was picked up one time. One junction end does not reproduce the germline sequence, and a read error may be involved. This chain links TRBV11-2 with TRBJ1-4; 9 nucleotides match TRBD1. The CDR3 spans 16 residues. Germline V gene lookup returns CDR1 SGHAT and CDR2 FQNNGV. For the CDR3, the DNA is TGTGCCAGCAGCCGATACCGGGACAGGGCTAACGAAAAACTGTTTTTT. The encoded protein is CASSRYRDRANEKLFF.

The chain recombines TRBV5-1 with TRBJ1-2, with 9 nucleotides matching TRBD1. V lost 4 bases to trimming and J lost 2 bases; unmatched junction nucleotides: 15. The length of the CDR3 is 18 residues. CDR1 and CDR2 (germline): SGHRS, YFSETQ. The CDR3 sequence is CASSPGTGRSPLNYGYTF. Written as DNA, the CDR3 is TGCGCCAGCAGCCCAGGGACAGGGAGGAGTCCCTTAAACTATGGCTACACCTTC.

A word on this clone: This sample also contains other DNA sequences that code for the same CDR3. CDR3 residues: CASSLLTDTQYF. The CDR3 DNA reads TGTGCCAGCAGTCTACTCACAGATACGCAGTATTTT. V and J are TRBV28 and TRBJ2-3; no clear D gene. CDR1 and CDR2 from the germline V gene are MDHEN and SYDVKM. CDR3 length: 12 amino acids. Trimming took 5 bases from V and 2 from J, leaving 5 bases between them.

With regard to this clone: Other DNA variants within this sample encode the same CDR3. The chain links TRBV6-5 to TRBJ2-7; maybe TRBD1 (6 bases). The germline gives CDR1 MNHEY, CDR2 SVGAGI. The CDR3 is 12 residues long. With 4 bases removed from V and 3 bases from J, the gap between germline ends came to 7 bases. The CDR3 region is CASSSQGYEQYF. In DNA, the CDR3 is TGTGCCAGCAGTTCACAGGGCTACGAGCAGTACTTC.

V usage is TRBV11-3 and J usage is TRBJ2-1, with 8 bases fitting TRBD2. Trimming removed 6 bases from V and 0 bases from J; junction bases left unmatched: 13. From germline, CDR1 is SGHNT and CDR2 YENEEA. The CDR3 contains 18 residues. The CDR3, as DNA: TGTGCCAGCAGTATGGGGGCTAGCGGGCCGAGCTCCTACAATGAGCAGTTCTTC. Its protein is CASSMGASGPSSYNEQFF.

The rearrangement links TRBV19 to TRBJ1-2, with 8 bases fitting TRBD1. The V gene end was trimmed by 7 bases and the J gene end by 4 bases; junction bases not matched to a gene: 17. There are 17 residues in the CDR3. Germline values: CDR1 LNHDA, CDR2 SQIVND (reference sequence). CDR3 in DNA: TGTGCCAGTAACTTCCGGGACAGGCCAAATAAGACCTATGGCTACACCTTC. It codes for CASNFRDRPNKTYGYTF. The whole variable domain, filled in from reference TRBV19 and TRBJ1-2, reads DGGITQSPKYLFRKEGQNVTLSCEQNLNHDAMYWYRQDPGQGLRLIYYSQIVNDFQKGDIAEGYSVSREKKESFPLTVTSAQKNPTAFYLCASNFRDRPNKTYGYTFGSGTRLTVV.

The gene calls are TRBV5-1 and TRBJ2-5; 9 bases map to TRBD1. V lost 0 bases and J lost 5; bases outside the gene matches: 5. Germline CDR1 and CDR2: SGHRS and YFSETQ. The CDR3 is 15 residues long. This chain's CDR3 is CASSLGDREAETQYF. The CDR3 bases are TGCGCCAGCAGCTTGGGGGACAGGGAAGCGGAGACCCAGTACTTC.

J is TRBJ2-2 and V is TRBV7-3; a possible D gene is TRBD2 (6 bases). V was shortened by 4 bases and J by 7 bases, with 13 bases between the two germline ends. The CDR3 length is 14 residues. Germline CDR1 is SGHTA and CDR2 is FQGTGA. The CDR3 spells CASSSQPGVGELFF. CDR3 sequence (DNA): TGTGCCAGCAGCTCTCAACCGGGGGTCGGGGAGCTGTTTTTT.